One and the same sample provided the 25 T cell receptor beta chains below, sequenced in a study of cytomegalovirus exposure and HLA in healthy donors. Both 60 Vbeta primers and 13 Jbeta primers went into the PCR. This table comes from immunoSEQ multiplex PCR, and its TCRdb copy is limited to in-frame clones, with some not included. The sample has about 190,000 clones; 65% to 80% are singletons. Input material: PBMCs. The receptors here all came from a man younger than 40 in good health and CMV-seropositive.

The chain recombines TRBV28 with TRBJ2-1, with a possible D match to TRBD1 (6 bases). Trimming stripped 5 bases from V and 9 bases from J, with 20 bases between. Germline V gene data show CDR1 as MDHEN and CDR2 as SYDVKM. The CDR3 extends over 15 amino acids. CDR3 DNA sequence: TGTGCCAGCAGTATACTTAACAAACAGGGAAGTGAGCAGTTCTTC. It codes for CASSILNKQGSEQFF.

The chain uses TRBV27 and TRBJ2-4, with TRBD1 as a possible D gene (6 bases). CDR1 MNHEY and CDR2 SMNVEV come from the germline V gene (reference sequence). The CDR3 consists of 15 residues. The V and J ends lost 4 bases and 0 bases respectively, with 10 bases between them. The CDR3: CASSWQGLAKNIQYF. The CDR3 DNA sequence: TGTGCCAGCAGTTGGCAGGGGCTAGCCAAAAACATTCAGTACTTC.

This chain uses TRBV7-9 with TRBJ2-5; TRBD1 matches at 8 bases. The germline V gene encodes CDR1 SEHNR and CDR2 FQNEAQ (reference sequence). This CDR3 region has 18 residues. V shed 4 bases, J shed 5 bases, and the junction held 18 bases outside the gene matches. CDR3 bases: TGTGCCAGCAGCTCGCCTCGGGGGCAGGGGGCTATCGCGGAGACCCAGTACTTC. It codes for CASSSPRGQGAIAETQYF.

The chain links TRBV7-2 to TRBJ2-3; tentative D call: TRBD2 (6 bases). The germline gives CDR1 SGHTA, CDR2 FQGNSA. Trimming cost V 5 bases and J 1 base, with 13 bases left between them. The CDR3 covers 15 residues. CDR3 DNA: TGTGCCAGCAGCCTCCGGGACTCCGGCACAGATACGCAGTATTTT. This sequence encodes CASSLRDSGTDTQYF.

The chain joins TRBV28 to TRBJ2-5; 8 bases align to TRBD2. The CDR3 length is 13 residues. Germline CDR1 and CDR2: MDHEN and SYDVKM. The V gene end was trimmed by 6 bases and the J gene end by 4 bases; junction bases not matched to a gene: 4. The CDR3 region is CASSPGGRETQYF. The CDR3 region has the DNA TGTGCCAGCAGCCCGGGAGGGAGAGAGACCCAGTACTTC.

The J gene is TRBJ2-1, the V gene TRBV21-1; TRBD2 reflects the table's D call only, with no check against the DNA. TRBV21-1 is a listed pseudogene. The length of the CDR3 is 12 residues. The CDR3 reads CASNAKLNEQFF. CDR3 nucleotide sequence: TGTGCCAGCAACGCGAAACTCAATGAGCAGTTCTTC.

The chain uses TRBV19 and TRBJ2-7; 11 nucleotides match TRBD2. Losses at the gene ends were 9 bases for V and 0 bases for J; bases not matched to a gene: 1. CDR3 length: 13 residues. Germline CDR1 is LNHDA and CDR2 is SQIVND (reference sequence). CDR3 sequence reads: CASGTSGSYEQYF. CDR3 DNA: TGTGCCAGCGGGACTAGCGGCTCCTACGAGCAGTACTTC.

The chain joins TRBV5-4 to TRBJ2-2, with D tentatively TRBD2 (6 bases). Germline V lookup: CDR1 SGHNT, CDR2 YYREEE (reference sequence). The CDR3 has 16 residues. Trimming cost V 4 bases and J 2 bases, with 15 bases left between them. The CDR3 protein is CASSRRSGTNTGELFF. The CDR3, as DNA: TGTGCCAGCAGCAGACGTAGCGGAACTAACACCGGGGAGCTGTTTTTT.

On this clone: A read error may produce the germline difference seen at one junction end. The CDR3 sequence: CSSSNSLQGEEDTQYF. The CDR3 coding sequence is TGTTCCAGCAGCAATAGTCTACAGGGGGAGGAAGATACGCAGTATTTT. The rearrangement joins TRBV7-9 to TRBJ2-3, with 8 bases fitting TRBD1. The CDR3 is 16 residues long. Germline CDR1 reads SEHNR; CDR2 reads FQNEAQ (reference sequence).

The CDR3 DNA reads as TGTGCCAGTCTGGCCGGGTCACCTAACTATGGCTACACCTTC. This sequence encodes CASLAGSPNYGYTF. The V gene is TRBV19, the J gene TRBJ1-2; the D is unclear. V dropped 8 bases and J dropped 0 bases, with 13 bases sitting between them. This CDR3 comprises 14 residues. The germline gives CDR1 LNHDA, CDR2 SQIVND (reference sequence). The whole variable domain, remainder taken from reference TRBV19 and TRBJ1-2, is DGGITQSPKYLFRKEGQNVTLSCEQNLNHDAMYWYRQDPGQGLRLIYYSQIVNDFQKGDIAEGYSVSREKKESFPLTVTSAQKNPTAFYLCASLAGSPNYGYTFGSGTRLTVV.

CDR3 nucleotide sequence: TGTGCCATCAGTCCCCGGGACATCAGTCCTTCTGGAAACACCATATATTTT. It encodes CAISPRDISPSGNTIYF. This chain connects TRBV10-3 to TRBJ1-3; D is possibly TRBD1 (6 bases). V was shortened by 5 bases and J by 1 base, with 18 bases between the two germline ends. This CDR3 is 17 amino acids long. The germline CDR1 and CDR2 sequences are ENHRY and SYGVKD.

V and J are TRBV9 and TRBJ2-3; either TRBD1 or TRBD2 may supply D (5 bases each). Per the germline V gene, CDR1 is SGDLS and CDR2 is YYNGEE. The CDR3 length is 13 residues. V was clipped by 7 bases and J by 0 bases, with 9 bases between them. In DNA form, the CDR3 reads TGTGCCAGCTGCGAGGGGAGCACAGATACGCAGTATTTT. This translates into CASCEGSTDTQYF. Using reference TRBV9 and TRBJ2-3 for the parts outside the CDR3, the full variable domain is DSGVTQTPKHLITATGQRVTLRCSPRSGDLSVYWYQQSLDQGLQFLIQYYNGEERAKGNILERFSAQQFPDLHSELNLSSLELGDSALYFCASCEGSTDTQYFGPGTRLTVL.

The rearrangement joins TRBV5-1 to TRBJ1-4; no definite D call. Trimming left V 5 bases short and J 5 bases short, with 7 bases between. The CDR3 totals 12 residues. Germline V gene data show CDR1 as SGHRS and CDR2 as YFSETQ. CDR3 nucleotides: TGCGCCAGCAGGGGAGGCAATGAAAAACTGTTTTTT. Its protein product is CASRGGNEKLFF.

The count of this clone is one. The germline gene is not matched at one end of the junction; a read error may be the cause. The V and J genes are TRBV9 and TRBJ1-2; the D gene is possibly TRBD1 (6 bases). Germline CDR1 reads SGDLS; CDR2 reads YYNGEE. This CDR3 region has 12 residues. The CDR3 region has the DNA TGTGCCAGCAGCGTGGAGGGGGGGCGCAGTGGCTTC. Translating gives CASSVEGGRSGF.

This clone turned up a few times. The J gene is TRBJ1-5, the V gene TRBV18, with TRBD1 as a possible D gene (5 bases). Trimming removed 3 bases at V and 3 bases at J, with 12 bases between. This CDR3 comprises 15 residues. CDR1 and CDR2 (germline): KGHSH, LQKENI. This CDR3 is CASSPDRQPNQPQHF. CDR3 coding DNA: TGTGCCAGCTCACCCGACCGACAGCCCAATCAGCCCCAGCATTTT.

V is TRBV7-3 and J is TRBJ1-1; 8 bases line up with TRBD1. This CDR3 has 14 amino acids. Germline CDR1 reads SGHTA; CDR2 reads FQGTGA. With 5 bases clipped from V and 5 bases from J, the junction kept 7 bases outside the gene matches. The CDR3 DNA is TGTGCCAGCAGCCCGACAGGGGCGGGAACTGAAGCTTTCTTT. Its protein is CASSPTGAGTEAFF.

The chain is built from TRBV5-4 and TRBJ2-1; unclear D gene. This CDR3 is 12 amino acids long. The ends were cut back, 0 bases at V and 5 bases at J, with 3 bases in the middle. Germline loops: CDR1 SGHNT, CDR2 YYREEE (reference sequence). This chain's CDR3 is CASSLGDNEQFF. DNA for the CDR3: TGTGCCAGCAGCTTGGGCGACAATGAGCAGTTCTTC.

The rearrangement links TRBV4-1 to TRBJ2-7; 14 positions agree with TRBD2. The CDR3 extends over 17 amino acids. V lost 0 bases to trimming and J lost 7 bases; unmatched junction nucleotides: 8. The germline gives CDR1 MGHRA, CDR2 YSYEKL. The CDR3 reads CASSQDQTSGGAEEQYF. The CDR3 nucleotides read TGCGCCAGCAGCCAAGATCAGACTAGCGGGGGGGCAGAGGAGCAGTACTTC.

The J gene is TRBJ2-1, the V gene TRBV7-6; 11 bases agree with TRBD1. The CDR3 is 14 amino acids. Germline V gene lookup returns CDR1 SGHVS and CDR2 FNYEAQ. Unmatched junction bases numbered 5, after V lost 4 bases and J lost 9 bases. The CDR3 is CASSYRDRGAEQFF. CDR3 nucleotides: TGTGCCAGCAGCTACCGGGACAGGGGGGCTGAGCAGTTCTTC.

V gene TRBV5-6 combines with J gene TRBJ1-2; TRBD1 might be the D (6 bases). Trimming removed 0 bases from V and 4 bases from J, with 16 bases in between. This CDR3 has 16 amino acids. Germline CDR1 and CDR2: SGHDT and YYEEEE. The CDR3 protein is CASSLAPGGSPYGYTF. Here the CDR3 DNA reads TGTGCCAGCAGCTTGGCCCCGGGGGGCAGCCCCTATGGCTACACCTTC. Complete variable domain (other parts from reference TRBV5-6 and TRBJ1-2): DAGVTQSPTHLIKTRGQQVTLRCSPKSGHDTVSWYQQALGQGPQFIFQYYEEEERQRGNFPDRFSGHQFPNYSSELNVNALLLGDSALYLCASSLAPGGSPYGYTFGSGTRLTVV.

V and J are TRBV19 and TRBJ1-5; D is unclear. Germline V lookup: CDR1 LNHDA, CDR2 SQIVND (reference sequence). Trimming pared 6 bases from V and 4 bases from J, leaving 19 bases between. CDR3 length equals 16 residues. Here the CDR3 DNA reads TGTGCCAGTAGCCCTTCCAGAGGGCCTCGAAATCAGCCCCAGCATTTT. It specifies CASSPSRGPRNQPQHF.

The CDR3 nucleotides read TGTGCCAGCAGCCCCCAAGGGGGAAGCGGGGGGGCCGGGACCCAGTACTTC. It codes for CASSPQGGSGGAGTQYF. The V and J genes are TRBV7-9 and TRBJ2-5; 10 bases align to TRBD2. The CDR3 is made up of 17 amino acids. Germline CDR1 is SEHNR and CDR2 is FQNEAQ (reference sequence). V dropped 5 bases and J dropped 7; count of bases not matched to a gene: 16.

The J gene is TRBJ1-1, the V gene TRBV4-3; TRBD1 matches 7 bases. J gave up 0 bases and V 0 bases, and 1 base lay outside the gene matches. The CDR3 sequence is 15 residues long. CDR1 is LGHNA and CDR2 is YSLEER in the germline V gene. The CDR3 DNA sequence: TGCGCCAGCAGCCAAGAGGGACAGTTGAACACTGAAGCTTTCTTT. It translates to CASSQEGQLNTEAFF.

The chain links TRBV11-3 to TRBJ2-7, with D possibly matching TRBD1 (6 bases). The CDR3 consists of 13 residues. V was clipped by 0 bases and J by 5 bases, with 8 bases between them. Germline V lookup: CDR1 SGHNT, CDR2 YENEEA. CDR3 residues: CASSLDRGDEQYF. The CDR3 region has the DNA TGTGCCAGCAGCTTAGACAGGGGTGACGAGCAGTACTTC.

This chain uses TRBV19 with TRBJ2-7; the D gene is possibly TRBD2 (5 bases). The CDR3 is 12 residues long. Germline V gene data show CDR1 as LNHDA and CDR2 as SQIVND (reference sequence). V dropped 6 bases and J dropped 6 bases, with 12 bases sitting between them. CDR3 in DNA: TGTGCCAGTAGCGACTACAGAGGCGAGCAGTACTTC. It specifies CASSDYRGEQYF.